Each of the 2 T cell receptor beta chains below was sequenced from the same sample in a study of T cell changes during pregnancy in multiple sclerosis. The repertoire was sequenced with immunoSEQ multiplex PCR; TCRdb's copy has only in-frame clones and lacks some. The sample holds 100,000 or so clones, almost 95% seen once. The sample in question was peripheral blood, obtained before pregnancy. All receptors come from a female donor with multiple sclerosis, enrolled in a pregnancy study.

CDR3 nucleotides: TGTGCCACCAGCAGTCATGGGCTCTCCTACGAGCAGTACTTC. Its translation is CATSSHGLSYEQYF. This chain connects TRBV15 to TRBJ2-7; D is ambiguous. Per the germline V gene, CDR1 is LNHNV and CDR2 is YYDKDF (reference sequence). The V and J ends lost 3 bases and 0 bases respectively, with 9 bases between them. The CDR3 runs 14 residues.

Turning to this clone: Germline and junction disagree at one end, which may indicate a read error. The chain recombines TRBV5-4 with TRBJ2-3; tentative D call: TRBD2 (6 bases). The CDR3 is 13 residues long. Germline V lookup: CDR1 SGHNT, CDR2 YYREEE (reference sequence). The CDR3 sequence: CASSVTSKDTQYF. The CDR3, as DNA: TGTGCCAGCAGCGTCACTAGCAAAGATACGCAGTATTTT.